The sequence of this TCR beta chain was determined in a study of blood T cell repertoires in COVID-19. This clone was seen only once. The germline V gene encodes CDR1 GTSNPN and CDR2 SVGIG (reference sequence). Trimming cost V 8 bases and J 4 bases; bases outside gene matches: 6. The CDR3 runs 13 residues. The protocol was immunoSEQ multiplex PCR, while the TCRdb copy is restricted to in-frame clones and leaves out a portion. The sample records some 320,000 clones, 85% being singletons. Material for sequencing was PBMCs or T cells enriched from blood (not recorded which). This chain connects TRBV30 to TRBJ1-5; 9 bases are a match to TRBD1. The clonotype comes from a woman aged 30 to 39 who had been exposed to COVID-19. CDR3 sequence reads: CAGGQGMNQPQHF. The CDR3 bases are TGTGCCGGTGGACAGGGGATGAATCAGCCCCAGCATTTT.